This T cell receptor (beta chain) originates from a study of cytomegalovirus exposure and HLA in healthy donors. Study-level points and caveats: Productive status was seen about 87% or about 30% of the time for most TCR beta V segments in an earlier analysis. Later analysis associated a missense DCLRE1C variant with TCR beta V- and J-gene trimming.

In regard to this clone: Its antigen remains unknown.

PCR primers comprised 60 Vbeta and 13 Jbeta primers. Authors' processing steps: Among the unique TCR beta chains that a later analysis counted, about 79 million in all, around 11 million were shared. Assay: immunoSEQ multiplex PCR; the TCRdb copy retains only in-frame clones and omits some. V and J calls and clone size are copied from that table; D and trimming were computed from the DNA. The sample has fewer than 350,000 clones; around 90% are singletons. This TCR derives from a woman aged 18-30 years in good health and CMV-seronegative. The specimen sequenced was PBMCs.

The CDR3 loop reads CAISAGGARGNTIYF. The CDR3 nucleotides are TGTGCCATCAGTGCGGGGGGCGCGAGGGGAAACACCATATATTTT. The chain employs TRBV10-3 and TRBJ1-3, with a possible D match to TRBD1 (6 bases). Germline CDR1 and CDR2: ENHRY and SYGVKD. Trimming took 4 bases from V and 4 from J, leaving 14 bases between them. This CDR3 is built from 15 residues.